This T cell receptor (beta chain) was recorded in a study of CD8+ T cells in alopecia areata. Sequencing relied on a cDNA template that was reverse transcribed from extracted RNA. The assay was immunoSEQ multiplex PCR, and TCRdb's table has in-frame clones only and misses some. Seen here are about 190,000 clones, around 60% observed once, and the top ten hold about 0.65%. Study results and limitations: Many expanded lesional clones remained in scalp and blood on tofacitinib. Tofacitinib significantly decreased scalp clonality and expanded CD8+ clones among top 100.

Germline loops: CDR1 SNHLY, CDR2 FYNNEI. The CDR3 extends over 17 amino acids. V lost 4 bases to trimming and J lost 4 bases; unmatched junction nucleotides: 13. This clone came up a few times. Its antigen is currently unknown. Regarding treatment: oral pan-JAK inhibitor, 5-10 mg twice daily. The input for sequencing was CD4+ T cells sorted from blood, taken at week 4, from a patient treated with tofacitinib. V and J are TRBV2 and TRBJ2-1; 7 bases fit TRBD1. This sequence originates from a human donor with alopecia areata. For the CDR3, the DNA is TGTGCCAGCAGTGTACCCGCCTCGGGGACAGATTACAATGAGCAGTTCTTC. Translation gives CASSVPASGTDYNEQFF.